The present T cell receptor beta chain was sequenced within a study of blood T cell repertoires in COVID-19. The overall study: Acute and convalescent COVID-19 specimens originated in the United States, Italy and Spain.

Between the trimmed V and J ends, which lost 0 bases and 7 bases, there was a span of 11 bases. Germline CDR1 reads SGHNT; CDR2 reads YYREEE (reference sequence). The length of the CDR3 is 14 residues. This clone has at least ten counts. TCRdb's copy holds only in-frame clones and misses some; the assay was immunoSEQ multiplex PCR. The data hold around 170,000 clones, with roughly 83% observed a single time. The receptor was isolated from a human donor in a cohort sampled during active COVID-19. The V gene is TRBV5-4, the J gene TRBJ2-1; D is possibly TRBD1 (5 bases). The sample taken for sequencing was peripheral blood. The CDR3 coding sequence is TGTGCCAGCAGCTTGGAGCCAGGGAATAATGAGCAGTTCTTC. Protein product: CASSLEPGNNEQFF.